The clone carrying this T cell receptor beta chain was observed a handful of times. What it binds is unknown. Sorting that relied on CD45RO/CCR7/CD25/CD127/CD95/CD27 yielded CD4+ naive, central memory, regulatory and stem cell-like memory cells. Each sorted population was over 98% pure. The CDR3 loop spans 12 amino acids. Deletions cut 5 bases from V and 7 bases from J, with 11 bases between. Germline CDR1 and CDR2: MNHEY and SVGAGI. This entry is derived from a study of beta chain features in type 1 diabetes. Study-wide results and limits: Moderate but significant shortening of TCRB CDR3s was recorded in all four CD4+ subsets from Type 1 diabetes patients.

Expressed TCRB transcripts were sequenced, since all the RNA that had been isolated was reverse transcribed. TCRdb's table, derived via immunoSEQ multiplex PCR, lists solely in-frame clones and lacks some. The repertoire has a few hundred thousand clones, around 12% of them found once; the top ten carry about 0.01%. The chain links TRBV6-5 to TRBJ1-2; D call uncertain. The source is a woman aged 18-35 years with type 1 diabetes. The sample was naive CD4+ T cells from blood. The CDR3 loop is CASSHEGGGYTF. The CDR3 DNA is TGTGCCAGCAGTCACGAGGGTGGTGGCTACACCTTC.